This record concerns one TCR beta chain sequence. The antigen remains unidentified. The data originate from a study of siplizumab effects on memory and regulatory T cells. Trimming removed 7 bases from V and 0 bases from J; junction bases left unmatched: 8. Germline lookup yields CDR1 LNHDA and CDR2 SQIVND (reference sequence). The CDR3 is made up of 17 amino acids. Study-level findings and limits: Apparently more diverse than memory cells, naive T cells also seemed major alloresponse contributors. Roughly 75-97% of proliferating CD4+ or CD8+ clones lacked an assignable naive or memory phenotype. Unstimulated subsets accounted for the mapping of only a minor share of the clones that were alloreactive.

Around 10^5 TCR templates per sample were assayed. Generated by immunoSEQ multiplex PCR, the TCRdb table keeps only in-frame clones and is missing some. The table has over 85,000 clones, 80% to 95% seen once. The clonotype originates from a human donor in good health. Sample: CD4+ T cells sorted from blood. The J gene is TRBJ2-6, the V gene TRBV19, with 8 bases lining up with TRBD1. For the CDR3, the DNA is TGTGCCAGTACCACAGGACAGGGTCTCTCTGGGGCCAACGTCCTGACTTTC. This gives the protein CASTTGQGLSGANVLTF.